This note documents a single T cell receptor beta chain sequence. The data were obtained in a study of blood T cell repertoires in COVID-19. Turning to the study itself: Sites across the United States, Italy and Spain contributed samples from acute and convalescent COVID-19. Nucleic acid was either cDNA or gDNA, and it came from T cells, B-cell-depleted T cells, or PBMCs.

Trimming left V 3 bases short and J 5 bases short, with 16 bases between. Germline V lookup: CDR1 MDHEN, CDR2 SYDVKM. The CDR3 consists of 15 residues. As originally analysed: Estimation of nucleated cell counts was performed using reference gene primer amplification. The method was immunoSEQ multiplex PCR; TCRdb's version includes in-frame clones alone and lacks a portion of them. D and trimming come from the DNA, and the V and J calls and clone size come from that table. In the table there are some 78,000 clones, around nine tenths of which are singletons. The clonotype originates from a woman older than 75 with active or convalescent COVID-19. Material for sequencing was peripheral blood. V is TRBV28 and J is TRBJ2-5; possibly TRBD2 for D (5 bases). The CDR3 DNA reads TGTGCCAGCAGTTTTATCGGCAGAGGGATGGAGACCCAGTACTTC. This gives the protein CASSFIGRGMETQYF.